The next 31 T cell receptor beta chains were all read from a single sample in a study of blood T cell repertoires in COVID-19. Assay used: immunoSEQ multiplex PCR; TCRdb lists only in-frame clones, some missing. This table holds about 360,000 clones, around 90% found once. The specimen sequenced was peripheral blood. The source of these receptors is a human donor in a cohort sampled during active COVID-19.

CDR3 DNA sequence: TGTGCCAGCAGAAAGGCTAGCGGGGAGGAGACCCAGTACTTC. Protein sequence: CASRKASGEETQYF. The chain couples TRBV5-4 to TRBJ2-5, with TRBD2 identical over 9 bases. V was clipped by 5 bases and J by 5 bases; unmatched bases: 7. The CDR3 is made up of 14 amino acids. The V gene's germline CDR1 is SGHNT and CDR2 YYREEE (reference sequence).

This rearrangement joins TRBV5-6 to TRBJ2-1; TRBD2 is a possible D gene (5 bases). Per the germline V gene, CDR1 is SGHDT and CDR2 is YYEEEE. The ends were cut back, 3 bases at V and 7 bases at J, with 17 bases in the middle. The CDR3 has 15 residues. The CDR3 sequence: CASSYSGIEVNEQFF. The CDR3 DNA reads TGTGCCAGCAGCTACTCCGGGATAGAGGTTAATGAGCAGTTCTTC.

The chain uses TRBV9 and TRBJ2-5; 8 nucleotides agree with TRBD2. V gave up 4 bases and J gave up 1 base; unmatched junction bases: 6. Germline CDR1 SGDLS, CDR2 YYNGEE. The CDR3 has 15 residues. For the CDR3, the DNA is TGTGCCAGCAGCAGAGCGGGGGCCACCCAAGAGACCCAGTACTTC. Translation gives CASSRAGATQETQYF.

This chain links TRBV2 with TRBJ1-4; D unresolved. Germline lookup yields CDR1 SNHLY and CDR2 FYNNEI. This CDR3 comprises 14 residues. Trimming removed 6 bases at V and 0 bases at J, with 8 bases between. CDR3 in DNA: TGTGCCAGCAGGAGAAAGTCAACTAATGAAAAACTGTTTTTT. Amino acid sequence: CASRRKSTNEKLFF.

The genes are TRBV4-1 and TRBJ2-2; 11 bases are a match to TRBD2. The CDR3 has 21 residues. V lost 1 base and J lost 5; bases outside the gene matches: 18. The germline CDR1 and CDR2 sequences are MGHRA and YSYEKL. CDR3 DNA sequence: TGCGCCAGCAGCCAAGGGGTCCAGGGGTTTAGCGGGAGGGGTTGGACCGGGGAGCTGTTTTTT. This gives the protein CASSQGVQGFSGRGWTGELFF.

The V and J genes are TRBV2 and TRBJ2-1; TRBD2 matches at 15 bases. The CDR3 totals 16 residues. V shed 5 bases, J shed 8 bases, and the junction held 7 bases outside the gene matches. Germline V gene sequence: CDR1 SNHLY, CDR2 FYNNEI. The CDR3: CASSPRTSGGADEQFF. In nucleotides, the CDR3 is TGTGCCAGCAGTCCCCGGACTAGCGGGGGGGCGGATGAGCAGTTCTTC.

This sequence joins TRBV2 and TRBJ2-5, with 7 bases fitting TRBD2. Germline loops: CDR1 SNHLY, CDR2 FYNNEI. Losses at the gene ends were 3 bases for V and 2 bases for J; bases not matched to a gene: 6. The CDR3 has 15 amino acids. In DNA form, the CDR3 reads TGTGCCAGCAGTGACCCCAGGGAGGGGCAAGAGACCCAGTACTTC. Translation: CASSDPREGQETQYF.

V is TRBV2 and J is TRBJ2-3, with 7 nucleotides matching TRBD2. This CDR3 contains 16 residues. After removal of 5 bases from V and 3 bases from J, the junction contained 11 bases not matched to a gene. Germline V lookup: CDR1 SNHLY, CDR2 FYNNEI. The CDR3, as DNA: TGTGCCAGCAGTTTCGGGGGAGGGCCAGGGACAGATACGCAGTATTTT. Protein product: CASSFGGGPGTDTQYF.

V and J are TRBV6-5 and TRBJ2-7; no firm D call. V lost 7 bases and J 0 bases, leaving 16 bases between the germline ends. The CDR3 length is 15 residues. Germline lookup yields CDR1 MNHEY and CDR2 SVGAGI. CDR3 DNA sequence: TGTGCCAGCACCCGTCGAGGCCAGAGCTCCTACGAGCAGTACTTC. Translation gives CASTRRGQSSYEQYF.

CDR3: CSVDDRVQEQFF. DNA for the CDR3: TGCAGCGTTGACGACAGGGTACAAGAGCAGTTCTTC. The V and J genes are TRBV29-1 and TRBJ2-1, with 7 bases aligning to TRBD1. Trimming cost V 3 bases and J 10 bases; bases outside gene matches: 6. Germline CDR1 reads SQVTM; CDR2 reads ANQGSEA. This CDR3 is built from 12 residues.

Here the CDR3 DNA reads TGTGCCAGCAGCCAAGAGGTGGGACAGGGATTCATCTATGGCTACACCTTC. It is translated as CASSQEVGQGFIYGYTF. The rearrangement uses TRBV5-6 and TRBJ1-2; 9 bases align to TRBD1. V lost 4 bases and J lost 4; bases outside the gene matches: 14. Germline CDR1 reads SGHDT; CDR2 reads YYEEEE. CDR3 size: 17 residues. Combining the CDR3 with reference TRBV5-6 and TRBJ1-2 gives the whole variable domain DAGVTQSPTHLIKTRGQQVTLRCSPKSGHDTVSWYQQALGQGPQFIFQYYEEEERQRGNFPDRFSGHQFPNYSSELNVNALLLGDSALYLCASSQEVGQGFIYGYTFGSGTRLTVV.

The V call is TRBV5-1, the J call TRBJ1-1; TRBD1 agrees at 8 bases. Trimming took 4 bases from V and 6 from J; bases not matched to a gene: 11. CDR1 is SGHRS and CDR2 is YFSETQ in the germline V gene. CDR3 length equals 15 residues. CDR3 in amino acids: CASSQGLMTGAEAFF. The CDR3 nucleotides are TGCGCCAGCAGCCAAGGTCTAATGACAGGGGCTGAAGCTTTCTTT. Full variable domain (missing parts from reference TRBV5-1 and TRBJ1-1): KAGVTQTPRYLIKTRGQQVTLSCSPISGHRSVSWYQQTPGQGLQFLFEYFSETQRNKGNFPGRFSGRQFSNSRSEMNVSTLELGDSALYLCASSQGLMTGAEAFFGQGTRLTVV.

V gene TRBV12-3 or TRBV12-4 combines with J gene TRBJ1-2; TRBD1 matches at 7 bases. The CDR3 loop spans 12 amino acids. J lost 7 bases, V lost 11 bases, and 10 bases had no gene match. This chain's CDR3 is CALRTGLSGYTF. DNA of the CDR3: TGTGCCCTAAGGACAGGTTTGAGTGGCTACACCTTC.

The chain carries TRBV5-1 and TRBJ1-2, with TRBD1 identical over 8 bases. Germline V gene lookup returns CDR1 SGHRS and CDR2 YFSETQ. The length of the CDR3 is 14 residues. With V trimmed by 3 bases and J by 2 bases, 3 bases remained unmatched. CDR3 nucleotides: TGCGCCAGCAGCTCAGGGGGCAGAAACTATGGCTACACCTTC. It codes for CASSSGGRNYGYTF.

The chain has TRBV19 and TRBJ2-1, with 8 bases lining up with TRBD2. Losses at the gene ends were 5 bases for V and 6 bases for J; bases not matched to a gene: 9. Germline CDR1 and CDR2: LNHDA and SQIVND (reference sequence). The CDR3 contains 15 residues. CDR3 sequence (DNA): TGTGCCAGTAGTCTTAGCACCGGGACTAGCAATGAGCAGTTCTTC. This codes for CASSLSTGTSNEQFF.

This sequence joins TRBV11-2 and TRBJ2-7, with D unresolved. The CDR3 spans 14 residues. Per germline, CDR1 SGHAT and CDR2 FQNNGV. V lost 1 base to trimming and J lost 6 bases, with 13 bases between them. The CDR3 spells CASSLASTFGEQYF. The CDR3, as DNA: TGTGCCAGCAGCTTAGCATCGACATTTGGCGAGCAGTACTTC.

The chain couples TRBV30 to TRBJ2-2; 8 bases map to TRBD1. This CDR3 region has 13 residues. Trimming removed 7 bases from V and 3 bases from J; junction bases left unmatched: 4. The germline CDR1 and CDR2 sequences are GTSNPN and SVGIG (reference sequence). CDR3 region: CALTGVHTGELFF. The CDR3, as DNA: TGTGCCTTGACAGGGGTTCACACCGGGGAGCTGTTTTTT.

The chain uses TRBV23-1 and TRBJ2-7, with TRBD1 matching 7 bases. TRBV23-1 is recorded as an ORF, its role being uncertain. With V trimmed by 7 bases and J by 2 bases, 14 bases remained unmatched. This CDR3 spans 16 amino acids. CDR3 DNA sequence: TGCGCCAGCACCAAATCAAGGGGGCCGGAAACCTACGAGCAGTACTTC. Its protein is CASTKSRGPETYEQYF.

The chain couples TRBV19 to TRBJ1-5; 12 bases are a match to TRBD1. CDR3 length equals 16 residues. V gave up 5 bases and J gave up 6 bases; unmatched junction bases: 8. Looked up from germline, CDR1 is LNHDA and CDR2 is SQIVND (reference sequence). The CDR3 loop is CASSLGDRGQIQPQHF. CDR3 DNA sequence: TGTGCCAGTAGTCTCGGGGACAGGGGGCAGATTCAGCCCCAGCATTTT. The whole variable domain, remainder taken from reference TRBV19 and TRBJ1-5, is DGGITQSPKYLFRKEGQNVTLSCEQNLNHDAMYWYRQDPGQGLRLIYYSQIVNDFQKGDIAEGYSVSREKKESFPLTVTSAQKNPTAFYLCASSLGDRGQIQPQHFGDGTRLSIL.

V usage is TRBV6-4 and J usage is TRBJ2-4, with D possibly being TRBD2 (5 bases). Germline V CDR1 and CDR2: MRHNA, SNTAGT. V lost 2 bases to trimming and J lost 0 bases, with 8 bases between them. The length of the CDR3 is 15 residues. CDR3 sequence (DNA): TGTGCCAGCAGTGACCAGAGGGTAGCCAAAAACATTCAGTACTTC. This codes for CASSDQRVAKNIQYF.

V usage is TRBV3-1 (or the pseudogene TRBV3-2) and J usage is TRBJ2-1; 14 nucleotides match TRBD2. The CDR3 extends over 17 amino acids. V dropped 4 bases and J dropped 6; count of bases not matched to a gene: 8. Germline assignment: CDR1 LGHDT and CDR2 YNNKEL (reference sequence). CDR3 amino acids: CASSPISGLAGGNEQFF. CDR3 DNA sequence: TGTGCCAGCAGCCCGATCTCTGGACTAGCGGGAGGCAATGAGCAGTTCTTC.

This clone has only one observation. The chain uses TRBV19 and TRBJ1-1, with TRBD1 as a possible D gene (6 bases). Germline V gene sequence: CDR1 LNHDA, CDR2 SQIVND (reference sequence). This CDR3 spans 14 amino acids. The V and J ends lost 3 bases and 2 bases respectively, with 10 bases between them. The chain's CDR3 is CASSIGQPNTEAFF. Here the CDR3 DNA reads TGTGCCAGTAGTATCGGACAGCCCAACACTGAAGCTTTCTTT.

The genes are TRBV4-1 and TRBJ1-6; 8 bases align to TRBD1. The V segment lost 2 bases and the J segment 5 bases; nucleotides outside the gene matches: 8. In germline, CDR1 is MGHRA, CDR2 YSYEKL. The CDR3 length is 17 residues. The CDR3 here is CASSQPKQGDNNSPLHF. The CDR3 region has the DNA TGCGCCAGCAGCCAACCGAAACAGGGGGATAATAATTCACCCCTCCACTTT.

This chain joins TRBV7-9 and TRBJ2-7; D not resolved. Trimming stripped 5 bases from V and 5 bases from J, with 16 bases between. Germline CDR1 and CDR2: SEHNR and FQNEAQ (reference sequence). There are 14 residues in the CDR3. The CDR3 region has the DNA TGTGCCAGCAGCGCAGCGTCGGGTTTCCACGAGCAGTACTTC. It translates to CASSAASGFHEQYF.

This clone was seen ten or more times. The rearrangement links TRBV7-9 to TRBJ1-5; D remains ambiguous. The CDR3 totals 16 residues. Germline CDR1 reads SEHNR; CDR2 reads FQNEAQ (reference sequence). Trimming took off 1 base at V and 2 bases at J, with 12 bases between the two ends. The CDR3 region has the DNA TGTGCCAGCAGCTTAGACGACCCGGGAGGCAATCAGCCCCAGCATTTT. As protein: CASSLDDPGGNQPQHF.

The chain is built from TRBV28 and TRBJ2-6, with D possibly matching TRBD2 (6 bases). This CDR3 has 16 residues. Germline CDR1 reads MDHEN; CDR2 reads SYDVKM. Trimming pared 5 bases from V and 1 base from J, leaving 12 bases between. The CDR3 bases are TGTGCCAGCAGTCCCCGTGGGACTTCTGGGGCCAACGTCCTGACTTTC. Its protein product is CASSPRGTSGANVLTF.

The chain uses TRBV3-1 (or the pseudogene TRBV3-2) and TRBJ2-7; possibly TRBD2 for D (6 bases). Germline V gene sequence: CDR1 LGHDT, CDR2 YNNKEL (reference sequence). The CDR3 spans 18 residues. V was clipped by 4 bases and J by 2 bases, with 24 bases between them. This CDR3 is CASSRGVVPSQRAYEQYF. As DNA, the CDR3 is TGTGCCAGCAGCCGCGGGGTGGTACCGAGCCAGAGAGCCTACGAGCAGTACTTC.

This chain joins TRBV5-1 and TRBJ2-1, with TRBD2 matching over 10 bases. This CDR3 contains 15 residues. The V gene end was trimmed by 4 bases and the J gene end by 4 bases; junction bases not matched to a gene: 5. The germline V gene encodes CDR1 SGHRS and CDR2 YFSETQ. CDR3 loop: CASSLKTSGYNEQFF. CDR3 coding DNA: TGCGCCAGCAGCCTAAAGACTAGCGGGTACAATGAGCAGTTCTTC.

CDR3 sequence: CASSARTAQHKNTGELFF. In DNA form, the CDR3 reads TGTGCCAGTAGTGCCCGGACAGCGCAACACAAGAACACCGGGGAGCTGTTTTTT. The rearrangement uses TRBV19 and TRBJ2-2; a possible D gene is TRBD1 (6 bases). The germline V gene encodes CDR1 LNHDA and CDR2 SQIVND (reference sequence). The CDR3 extends over 18 amino acids. With 5 bases removed from V and 1 base from J, the gap between germline ends came to 20 bases.

The CDR3 loop is CASSLAIYSREQYF. For the CDR3, the DNA is TGTGCCAGCAGCTTGGCAATCTACTCTAGGGAGCAGTACTTC. The J gene is TRBJ2-7, the V gene TRBV5-8; D remains unclear. The CDR3 spans 14 residues. V dropped 0 bases and J dropped 7 bases, with 14 bases sitting between them. The germline gives CDR1 SGHTS, CDR2 YDEGEE.

The chain links TRBV24-1 to TRBJ1-1; TRBD1 might be the D (6 bases). Trimming left V 0 bases short and J 9 bases short, with 7 bases between. CDR1 is KGHDR and CDR2 is SFDVKD in the germline V gene. The CDR3 loop spans 12 amino acids. CDR3 amino acids: CATSDLQGQAFF. CDR3 nucleotide sequence: TGTGCCACCAGTGATTTGCAGGGGCAAGCTTTCTTT.